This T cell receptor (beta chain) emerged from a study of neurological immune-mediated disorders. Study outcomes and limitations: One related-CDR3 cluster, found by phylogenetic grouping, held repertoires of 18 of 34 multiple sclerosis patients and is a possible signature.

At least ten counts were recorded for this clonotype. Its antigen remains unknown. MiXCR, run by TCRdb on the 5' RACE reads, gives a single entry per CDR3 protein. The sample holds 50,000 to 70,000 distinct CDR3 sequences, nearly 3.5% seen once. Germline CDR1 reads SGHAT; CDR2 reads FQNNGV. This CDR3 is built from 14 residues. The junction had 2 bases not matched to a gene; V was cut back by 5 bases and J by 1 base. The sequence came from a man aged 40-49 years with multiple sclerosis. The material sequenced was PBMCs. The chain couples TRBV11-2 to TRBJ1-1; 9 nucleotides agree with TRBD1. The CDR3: CASSRDRANTEAFF. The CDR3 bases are TGTGCCAGCAGCCGGGACAGGGCGAACACTGAAGCTTTCTTT. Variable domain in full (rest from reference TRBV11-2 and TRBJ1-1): EAGVAQSPRYKIIEKRQSVAFWCNPISGHATLYWYQQILGQGPKLLIQFQNNGVVDDSQLPKDRFSAERLKGVDSTLKIQPAKLEDSAVYLCASSRDRANTEAFFGQGTRLTVV.